This is a list of T cell receptor beta chains from one sample in a study of blood T cell repertoires in COVID-19. Here immunoSEQ multiplex PCR was the method, and the copy in TCRdb shows in-frame clones only, minus some. The sample lists 200,000 to 300,000 clones, around 87% occurring once. Material for sequencing was peripheral blood. The receptors were sampled from a woman aged 25 to 39 who had recovered from COVID-19. The CDR3 runs from the conserved cysteine through the conserved F or W. Each record gives: D gene, V gene, J gene, clone size, CDR3 protein, CDR3 DNA. The D gene is left open where the match is weak. Clone size is stated in some rows and not others, as once, few, many or a class when expanded.

>.|TRBV9|TRBJ2-7|once
CASSGGSYEQYF
TGTGCCAGCAGCGGAGGGTCCTACGAGCAGTACTTC
>.|TRBV10-3|TRBJ2-7|.
CASTGADSYEQYF
TGTGCCTCAACTGGGGCGGATTCCTACGAGCAGTACTTC
>TRBD2|TRBV7-6|TRBJ2-1|.
CASSLVTGGPNEQFF
TGTGCCAGCAGCTTAGTCACGGGGGGGCCGAATGAGCAGTTCTTC
>TRBD1|TRBV4-2|TRBJ2-1|.
CASSWDREAENEQFF
TGTGCCAGCAGCTGGGACAGGGAAGCGGAAAATGAGCAGTTCTTC
>.|TRBV21-1|TRBJ2-7|.
CASSKLGADGTYEQYF
TGTGCCAGCAGCAAATTGGGGGCCGACGGGACCTACGAGCAGTACTTC
>TRBD1|TRBV6-6|TRBJ1-3|.
CASSPRQGVSGNTIYF
TGTGCCAGCAGTCCGAGACAGGGGGTCTCTGGAAACACCATATATTTT
>.|TRBV2|TRBJ1-3|many
CASGPSTGNTIYF
TGTGCCAGCGGCCCATCCACTGGAAACACCATATATTTT
>TRBD1|TRBV5-4|TRBJ2-1|.
CASSGTGRNEQFF
TGTGCCAGCAGCGGGACAGGGCGAAATGAGCAGTTCTTC
>.|TRBV6-1|TRBJ2-5|few
CASSEAGQGTETQYF
TGTGCCAGCAGTGAAGCAGGGCAGGGGACGGAGACCCAGTACTTC
>.|TRBV4-3|TRBJ1-2|.
CASSQDWAVSNYGYTF
TGCGCCAGCAGCCAAGATTGGGCAGTATCTAACTATGGCTACACCTTC
>.|TRBV12-3/TRBV12-4|TRBJ2-3|.
CASSLYSQTQYF
TGTGCCAGCAGTCTCTACTCCCAAACGCAGTATTTT
>.|TRBV18|TRBJ1-3|.
CASSRESGNTIYF
TGTGCCAGCTCAAGGGAGTCTGGAAACACCATATATTTT
>TRBD1|TRBV6-5|TRBJ2-7|.
CASSYAPGQGMDEQYF
TGTGCCAGCAGCTACGCTCCGGGACAGGGTATGGACGAGCAGTACTTC
>.|TRBV20-1|TRBJ1-6|.
CSASRQGSSYNSPLHF
TGCAGTGCTAGTCGTCAGGGGAGCTCCTATAATTCACCCCTCCACTTT
>TRBD2|TRBV15|TRBJ2-3|.
CATSREVLAGRLSTDTQYF
TGTGCCACCAGCAGAGAGGTTCTAGCGGGGAGATTGTCCACAGATACGCAGTATTTT
>.|TRBV5-8|TRBJ1-1|.
CASSLDPKSTEAFF
TGTGCCAGCAGCTTGGACCCAAAGAGCACTGAAGCTTTCTTT
>TRBD1|TRBV29-1|TRBJ2-3|.
CSVVIYRGLGDTQYF
TGCAGCGTTGTGATTTACAGGGGATTGGGAGATACGCAGTATTTT
>.|TRBV5-1|TRBJ2-7|.
CASSMRPSDEQYF
TGCGCCAGCAGCATGCGACCTAGCGACGAGCAGTACTTC
>.|TRBV29-1|TRBJ1-2|once
CSVEDWEGNYGYTF
TGCAGCGTTGAAGATTGGGAGGGAAACTATGGCTACACCTTC
>TRBD1|TRBV5-1|TRBJ2-1|.
CASSLETGQLKDEQFF
TGCGCCAGCAGCTTAGAGACGGGACAGCTTAAGGATGAGCAGTTCTTC